The 15 T cell receptor beta chains given below trace back to one sample, sequenced in a study of CD8+ T cells in alopecia areata. Extraction of RNA preceded its reverse transcription into cDNA, which served as the sequencing template. The table came from immunoSEQ multiplex PCR; TCRdb's copy has only in-frame clones and leaves some out. The sample lists about 200,000 clones; around three fifths were seen once. Sequencing used CD4+ T cells sorted from blood, obtained at week 0. These receptors were taken from a human donor with alopecia areata.

There are a few counts of this clone. V gene TRBV29-1 combines with J gene TRBJ1-1; TRBD1 is a possible D gene (5 bases). The V and J ends lost 3 bases and 2 bases respectively, with 16 bases between them. Germline V CDR1 and CDR2: SQVTM, ANQGSEA. This CDR3 spans 15 amino acids. CDR3 residues: CSVETTAAPNTEAFF. The CDR3, as DNA: TGCAGCGTTGAGACGACAGCTGCGCCCAACACTGAAGCTTTCTTT.

The rearrangement joins TRBV19 to TRBJ1-6, with D tentatively TRBD1 (5 bases). The CDR3 has 13 residues. Germline V lookup: CDR1 LNHDA, CDR2 SQIVND (reference sequence). Trimming took 7 bases from V and 5 from J, leaving 9 bases between them. The CDR3 is CASNGQNNSPLHF. Here the CDR3 DNA reads TGTGCCAGTAACGGACAAAATAATTCACCCCTCCACTTT.

This chain links TRBV4-2 with TRBJ2-7, with a tentative D call TRBD2 (6 bases). Deletions cut 0 bases from V and 0 bases from J, with 9 bases between. The CDR3 has 15 residues. Per the germline V gene, CDR1 is LGHNA and CDR2 is YNFKEQ. CDR3 coding DNA: TGTGCCAGCAGCCAAGAGGCGGGGCCCTCCTACGAGCAGTACTTC. Amino acid sequence: CASSQEAGPSYEQYF.

This clone came up a few times. The chain links TRBV29-1 to TRBJ2-7; 10 bases fit TRBD2. V was clipped by 6 bases and J by 3 bases; unmatched bases: 8. This CDR3 is 14 amino acids long. Looked up from germline, CDR1 is SQVTM and CDR2 is ANQGSEA. CDR3 sequence (DNA): TGCAGCGTCGGAGTAGCGGGAGGCCTCTACGAGCAGTACTTC. Residues: CSVGVAGGLYEQYF.

J is TRBJ1-5 and V is TRBV30, with D maybe TRBD1 (5 bases). The CDR3 sequence is 12 residues long. Germline V gene data show CDR1 as GTSNPN and CDR2 as SVGIG (reference sequence). V lost 1 base to trimming and J lost 5 bases, with 6 bases between them. The CDR3 region has the DNA TGTGCCTGGAGTGCGACAGATCAGCCCCAGCATTTT. It specifies CAWSATDQPQHF.

The chain links TRBV4-2 to TRBJ1-6, with a weak D call TRBD1 (6 bases). Germline loops: CDR1 LGHNA, CDR2 YNFKEQ. V lost 4 bases and J 1 base, leaving 8 bases between the germline ends. The CDR3 is made up of 15 amino acids. CDR3 in DNA: TGTGCCAGCAGCCTCACAGGGTCCTATAATTCACCCCTCCACTTT. This translates into CASSLTGSYNSPLHF.

This clone was counted between two and nine times. The V call is TRBV7-2, the J call TRBJ2-4; tentatively, D is TRBD2 (6 bases). The V end was cut by 5 bases, the J end by 0 bases, with 8 bases between. Germline V lookup: CDR1 SGHTA, CDR2 FQGNSA. This CDR3 contains 14 residues. CDR3 coding DNA: TGTGCCAGCAGCCGGGGACTAGCCAAAAACATTCAGTACTTC. Its protein is CASSRGLAKNIQYF.

In this sample, this clone turned up a few times. The chain uses TRBV7-9 and TRBJ1-6; TRBD1 might be the D (5 bases). Germline lookup yields CDR1 SEHNR and CDR2 FQNEAQ (reference sequence). The germline V and J ends were trimmed by 4 bases and 15 bases, with 10 bases remaining between them. The CDR3 spans 11 residues. This CDR3 is CASSSGIHLHF. The CDR3 nucleotides read TGTGCCAGCAGCTCAGGGATTCACCTCCACTTT.

This clone was found once. This rearrangement joins TRBV19 to TRBJ2-2, with D hard to call. Germline V gives CDR1 LNHDA, CDR2 SQIVND (reference sequence). There are 15 residues in the CDR3. V lost 4 bases, J lost 2 bases, and 11 bases lay in between. DNA of the CDR3: TGTGCCAGTAGTAGGGCGGACCTTAACACCGGGGAGCTGTTTTTT. Amino acid sequence: CASSRADLNTGELFF.

The rearrangement joins TRBV19 to TRBJ2-5; 8 bases agree with TRBD2. From germline, CDR1 is LNHDA and CDR2 SQIVND (reference sequence). The CDR3 is made up of 13 amino acids. V shed 1 base and J 5 bases; nucleotides not matched to a gene: 0. DNA for the CDR3: TGTGCCAGTAGTATAGCGGGGGGGGAGACCCAGTACTTC. Translation gives CASSIAGGETQYF.

The V call is TRBV6-5, the J call TRBJ2-2; D is tentatively TRBD1 or TRBD2 (5 bases each). There are 14 residues in the CDR3. Germline V lookup: CDR1 MNHEY, CDR2 SVGAGI. Trimming took off 6 bases at V and 2 bases at J, with 10 bases between the two ends. This CDR3 is CASRGRVNTGELFF. In nucleotides, the CDR3 is TGTGCCAGCAGGGGACGGGTAAACACCGGGGAGCTGTTTTTT.

This sequence joins TRBV9 and TRBJ1-2; 11 nucleotides align to TRBD1. The CDR3 has 13 residues. From germline, CDR1 is SGDLS and CDR2 YYNGEE. Losses at the gene ends were 2 bases for V and 9 bases for J; bases not matched to a gene: 3. DNA of the CDR3: TGTGCCAGCAGCGTCGGACAGGGGGCGAGCTACACCTTC. This sequence encodes CASSVGQGASYTF.

The CDR3 region has the DNA TGTGCCAGCTCACCAATGGGCGAGCAGTACTTC. As protein: CASSPMGEQYF. V is TRBV18 and J is TRBJ2-7; no reliable D call. Germline V lookup: CDR1 KGHSH, CDR2 LQKENI. V lost 2 bases, J lost 6 bases, and 5 bases lay in between. The CDR3 length is 11 residues.

A note on this clone: The sample holds other DNA sequences that translate to the same CDR3. In DNA form, the CDR3 reads TGTGCCAGCAGCCTCAATTACGAGCAGTACTTC. Translating it yields CASSLNYEQYF. The genes are TRBV7-9 and TRBJ2-7; D is unclear. V lost 5 bases to trimming and J lost 4 bases, with 6 bases between them. The CDR3 runs 11 residues. Per germline, CDR1 SEHNR and CDR2 FQNEAQ (reference sequence).

The chain employs TRBV5-1 and TRBJ1-1; D gene unclear. The V gene's germline CDR1 is SGHRS and CDR2 YFSETQ. The CDR3 length is 13 residues. V was cut by 6 bases and J by 1 base, with 10 bases left in between. CDR3 in amino acids: CASKAKGNTEAFF. CDR3 sequence (DNA): TGCGCCAGCAAAGCAAAGGGGAACACTGAAGCTTTCTTT.